This T cell receptor (beta chain) was identified in a study of T-cell reconstitution after alpha-beta-depleted transplantation in children. This clonotype was recorded at least ten times. V gave up 6 bases and J gave up 8 bases; unmatched junction bases: 13. In germline, CDR1 is DFQATT, CDR2 SNEGSKA (reference sequence). This CDR3 region has 14 residues. This sample's TCRbeta library carried unique molecular identifier barcodes. TCRdb processed the PCR reads anew with MiXCR; each CDR3 protein has one entry. The sample holds hundreds of thousands of distinct CDR3 sequences, around a sixth seen once. This chain uses TRBV20-1 with TRBJ2-1; 7 bases agree with TRBD2. The sequenced sample was PBMCs from the stem cell graft donor, obtained from the stem cell graft. The TCR was taken from a human donor who donated a stem cell graft to a child with acute myeloid leukemia. As DNA, the CDR3 is TGCAGTGCGAGGCCTGGACTAGGACGACATGAGCAGTTCTTC. Amino acid sequence: CSARPGLGRHEQFF.